One sample yielded the 11 T cell receptor beta chains listed below, sequenced in a study of PD-1 and CTLA-4 blockade in melanoma. Profiled with immunoSEQ multiplex PCR; TCRdb holds only in-frame clones, not every one. The repertoire holds about 15,000 clones, with approximately 70% as singletons. This specimen consisted of CD8+ T cells from peripheral blood, obtained from a patient given anti-PD-1 treatment. The receptors here all came from a human donor with melanoma.

This chain links TRBV1 with TRBJ1-5. TRBV1 is termed a pseudogene. The CDR3 has 16 amino acids. The CDR3: CTSSQRRGRGNQPQHF. The DNA of the CDR3 is TGCACCAGCAGCCAAAGGAGGGGCAGAGGCAATCAGCCCCAGCATTTT.

The chain uses TRBV9 and TRBJ1-6; D is undetermined. This CDR3 comprises 14 residues. CDR1 is SGDLS, CDR2 YYNGEE, per germline. The germline V and J ends were trimmed by 3 bases and 8 bases, with 12 bases remaining between them. In DNA form, the CDR3 reads TGTGCCAGCAGCGCGACCCTGGAGGATTCACCCCTCCACTTT. It encodes CASSATLEDSPLHF.

The V gene is TRBV6-5, the J gene TRBJ2-2; no reliable D call. V gave up 1 base and J gave up 6 bases, with 9 bases separating them. CDR3 size: 14 residues. Germline CDR1 MNHEY, CDR2 SVGAGI. CDR3 in amino acids: CASSYFTVPGELFF. The CDR3 bases are TGTGCCAGCAGTTACTTCACGGTCCCCGGGGAGCTGTTTTTT.

The chain has TRBV7-2 and TRBJ1-1; no reliable D call. Between the trimmed V and J ends, which lost 2 bases and 4 bases, there was a span of 8 bases. The CDR3 is 13 amino acids. Germline lookup yields CDR1 SGHTA and CDR2 FQGNSA. In DNA, the CDR3 is TGTGCCAGCAGCTTACCGGGCGGCACTGAAGCTTTCTTT. This encodes CASSLPGGTEAFF. Together with reference TRBV7-2 and TRBJ1-1, the CDR3 gives the full variable domain: GAGVSQSPSNKVTEKGKDVELRCDPISGHTALYWYRQSLGQGLEFLIYFQGNSAPDKSGLPSDRFSAERTGGSVSTLTIQRTQQEDSAVYLCASSLPGGTEAFFGQGTRLTVV.

By sample share, this clone is medium-sized. The chain uses TRBV2 and TRBJ2-1, with 8 bases lining up with TRBD2. The CDR3 runs to 13 residues. The germline CDR1 and CDR2 sequences are SNHLY and FYNNEI. The V segment lost 8 bases and the J segment 0 bases; nucleotides outside the gene matches: 0. The CDR3 sequence: CASGTSSYNEQFF. CDR3 DNA sequence: TGTGCCAGCGGGACTAGCTCCTACAATGAGCAGTTCTTC. Full variable domain (missing parts from reference TRBV2 and TRBJ2-1): EPEVTQTPSHQVTQMGQEVILRCVPISNHLYFYWYRQILGQKVEFLVSFYNNEISEKSEIFDDQFSVERPDGSNFTLKIRSTKLEDSAMYFCASGTSSYNEQFFGPGTRLTVL.

This clone was detected once. The chain uses TRBV19 and TRBJ2-7; 10 nucleotides line up with TRBD1. Trimming took 6 bases from V and 2 from J; bases not matched to a gene: 10. The germline V gene encodes CDR1 LNHDA and CDR2 SQIVND (reference sequence). CDR3 size: 16 residues. The CDR3, as DNA: TGTGCCAGTAGAAACACAGGGACAGGGGATCCCTACGAGCAGTACTTC. Translation: CASRNTGTGDPYEQYF.

The J gene is TRBJ1-1, the V gene TRBV2; D is possibly TRBD1 (5 bases). Germline values: CDR1 SNHLY, CDR2 FYNNEI. There are 13 residues in the CDR3. The ends were cut back, 7 bases at V and 1 base at J, with 10 bases in the middle. This CDR3 is CASTRGENTEAFF. CDR3 nucleotide sequence: TGTGCCAGCACGCGGGGCGAGAACACTGAAGCTTTCTTT.

The chain couples TRBV11-2 to TRBJ2-5; D uncertain. The CDR3 length is 10 residues. Between the trimmed V and J ends, which lost 9 bases and 3 bases, there was a span of 5 bases. In germline, CDR1 is SGHAT, CDR2 FQNNGV. The CDR3 coding sequence is TGTGCCAGTAGCAAAGAGACCCAGTACTTC. Amino acid sequence: CASSKETQYF.

The chain carries TRBV6-5 and TRBJ2-7; the D is unclear. V was pared by 4 bases and J by 5 bases, with 15 bases between. From germline, CDR1 is MNHEY and CDR2 SVGAGI. The CDR3 totals 14 residues. The CDR3 coding sequence is TGTGCCAGCAGTTTAAGTGGGTCTCGAAACGAGCAGTACTTC. This translates into CASSLSGSRNEQYF.

The V and J genes are TRBV6-4 and TRBJ2-1; TRBD2 matches 8 bases. The CDR3 runs to 13 residues. CDR1 and CDR2 from the germline V gene are MRHNA and SNTAGT. The V segment lost 2 bases and the J segment 15 bases; nucleotides outside the gene matches: 9. The CDR3 is CASSDSGSLFRFF. The CDR3 DNA is TGTGCCAGCAGTGACAGCGGGAGTCTTTTTCGGTTCTTC.

The sample holds a few counts of this clone. This chain joins TRBV18 and TRBJ1-2; TRBD1 is a possible D gene (6 bases). The CDR3 consists of 15 residues. CDR1 is KGHSH and CDR2 is LQKENI in the germline V gene. V shed 5 bases and J shed 0 bases, with 13 bases lying between them. In DNA form, the CDR3 reads TGTGCCAGCTCAGCACAGGGCGCCTCTAACTATGGCTACACCTTC. It codes for CASSAQGASNYGYTF.